This TCR beta chain was found in a study of T cells in Graves' hyperthyroidism and ophthalmopathy. Study observations and caveats: Blood samples included most of the expanded thyroid clonotypes exceeding 0.001. Separating ophthalmopathy from stable hyperthyroidism was achieved by a 13 V-J model. Ophthalmopathy onset followed model prediction by a median approximately six months.

Active moderate-to-severe ophthalmopathy, Clinical Activity Score at least 3, NOSPECS at least 4, under 3 months' duration. This CDR3 contains 13 residues. Trimming took off 1 base at V and 5 bases at J, with 6 bases between the two ends. Germline V gene sequence: CDR1 SGHTA, CDR2 FQGTGA. TCR beta CDR3 regions were amplified from RNA. The HTBI set primed first-round TCR CDR3 RT-PCR. Each CDR3 protein gets one entry after TCRdb re-called the multiplex PCR reads with MiXCR. The table lists over 400,000 distinct CDR3 sequences, over 12% of them singletons. This clonotype was observed many times. Antigen unknown.

The chain employs TRBV7-3 and TRBJ2-1, with no clear D. The receptor was derived from a man in his late teens or twenties with Graves' ophthalmopathy. The specimen was blood. This CDR3 reads CASSLIGDNEQFF. CDR3 DNA sequence: TGTGCCAGCAGCTTAATCGGTGACAATGAGCAGTTCTTC.